The sequence of this T cell receptor (beta chain) was determined in a study of monozygotic twins with inflammatory bowel disease (dated by TCRdb to between 2018 and 2020). Study-level background: The full study comprised 28 monozygotic twin pairs: nine German pairs (four IBD-concordant, five IBD-discordant) and 19 IBD-discordant Danish pairs. The search for disease-associated traits relied mainly on comparing IBD patients with their genetically identical healthy co-twins within discordant pairs. Each individual had, on average, about 151 000 unique TCRalpha sequences and 181 000 unique TCRbeta sequences available for analysis. Overall study outcomes, separate from this receptor: Compared with healthy twins, IBD patients shared fewer clonotypes with other individuals, and the difference was most pronounced in patients with signs of disease activity. Distinction between different T cell subtypes could not be achieved in the analysis. No single strong signal or clonotype linked to IBD turned up in the results, so the idea that one exists was not supported. Repertoire similarity did not differ between concordant and discordant twins, which could be due to limited statistical power. Because patients received different immunosuppressive treatments, the repertoires may have picked up extra background noise and variability between individuals. Measured by the inverse Simpson index, TCRbeta repertoire diversity was lower in IBD patients than in their healthy co-twins.

In regard to this clonotype: Its cognate antigen has yet to be identified.

Reading from cysteine to phenylalanine, the CDR3 counts 13 amino acids. The nucleotide record is missing. For CDR1 and CDR2, the germline V gene lists SGHDT and YYEEEE. The library was generated by 5' RACE. For each TCR library, 3,500 to 4,000 ng of total RNA was used. For each sample, cDNA synthesis was carried out in eight separate reactions using SMARTScribe reverse transcriptase. During cDNA synthesis, template switching was used to introduce unique molecular identifiers that contained a 6-nucleotide sample barcode. TCRalpha and TCRbeta cDNA was amplified in two nested PCRs of roughly 16 and 10 cycles, and bead purification was carried out after each PCR. Before amplification, the cDNA was both treated with uracil DNA-glycosylase and purified with the QIAquick PCR purification kit. In the second PCR, Illumina TruSeq-compatible adapters and sample-specific barcodes were added. TapeStation and Qubit were used to check library quality and concentration, and 4 to 6 ng of each library went into the pool. Pooled libraries were sequenced on an Illumina HiSeq2500 single-index Rapid Run with 2 x 100 bp reads and custom sequencing primers. The authors processed their data as follows. MiGEC version 1.2.6 was used for UMI-based consensus assembly, which corrected PCR and sequencing errors. MiXCR version 2.1.1 was used for V(D)J alignment, clonotype assembly and CDR3 extraction. To normalise gene usage, clonotype sharing and MAIT/NKT TCR abundance, the top 1000, 10 000 and 20 000 clonotypes in each sample were analysed. After downsampling to 27 000 UMIs, diversity was calculated as the inverse Simpson index using the vegan R package. Paired Mann-Whitney U tests were applied to discordant twin pairs, with Benjamini-Hochberg correction for multiple testing. After TCRdb reprocessed the reads, each CDR3 protein sequence was kept as one row, without DNA. These V and J calls are TCRdb output, not the study's own analysis. This sample's table has entries for roughly 320,000 distinct CDR3 sequences. Roughly 5.2% of the sample rests with the top ten.

From each donor, an approximately 2.7 ml peripheral blood sample was collected into PAXgene tubes and kept at -80 degrees C. Without T cell sorting, total RNA was isolated from whole blood using the PAXgene blood miRNA kit on an automated QIAcube. Peripheral blood from monozygotic twin pairs concordant or discordant for inflammatory bowel disease was subjected to deep TCRalpha and TCRbeta repertoire profiling with unique molecular barcoding. For every twin pair, smoking habits were documented, and each individual was categorised as a current, former or never smoker. The source of this sequence is a human donor with ulcerative colitis or Crohn's disease, or a healthy co-twin of an affected twin (not recorded which). Source material: blood. The V and J segments used are TRBV5-6 and TRBJ2-5; no DNA is available, so the TRBD2 call from TCRdb remains unchecked. The CDR3 in this case is CASSFKGEETQYF.